These T cell receptor beta chains were read from a single sample in a study of spatial heterogeneity in lung cancer. MiXCR was run by TCRdb on the 5' RACE reads, yielding one entry per CDR3 protein. The sample has roughly 120,000 distinct CDR3 sequences; less than 15% are singletons. The sequencing here drew on PBMCs, taken at follow-up. These receptors were collected from a male donor with early-stage non-small cell lung cancer. CDR3s include the opening cysteine and the closing phenylalanine or tryptophan. D genes are given only for firm matches. Size values are once, few and many counts, or a class for expanded clones, and some rows have none.

v_call,clone_size,j_call,d_call,cdr3_aa,cdr3_nt
TRBV28,few,TRBJ1-4,TRBD1,CASSGTGRGREKLFF,TGTGCCAGCAGTGGGACAGGGCGCGGGCGCGAAAAACTGTTTTTT
TRBV24-1,NA,TRBJ2-7,NA,CATSGSTDPYEQYF,TGTGCCACCAGTGGGTCGACGGACCCCTACGAGCAGTACTTC
TRBV28,many,TRBJ1-2,NA,CASSYSRGYTF,TGTGCCAGCAGTTACAGTCGGGGCTACACCTTC
TRBV5-6,NA,TRBJ2-3,NA,CASSWGPTGSDTQYF,TGTGCCAGCAGCTGGGGACCCACGGGATCTGATACGCAGTATTTT
TRBV5-1,many,TRBJ2-7,NA,CASSLGTAPEQYF,TGCGCCAGCAGCTTGGGGACAGCCCCCGAGCAGTACTTC
TRBV11-2,NA,TRBJ1-1,TRBD1,CASSLDIFEGQHTEAFF,TGTGCCAGCAGCTTAGATATTTTCGAGGGACAGCACACTGAAGCTTTCTTT
TRBV27,NA,TRBJ2-1,NA,CASRGAQQFF,TGTGCCAGCAGGGGGGCCCAGCAGTTCTTC
TRBV20-1,NA,TRBJ2-7,NA,CSASPLRGETFYEQYF,TGCAGTGCTTCCCCCCTCCGCGGGGAGACTTTCTACGAGCAGTACTTC
TRBV11-2,NA,TRBJ1-6,NA,CASSYGGNNSPLHF,TGTGCCAGCAGCTACGGTGGGAATAATTCACCCCTCCACTTT
TRBV20-1,many,TRBJ2-3,TRBD2,CSARAGVRAGGPTDTQYF,TGCAGTGCTAGAGCTGGGGTTCGTGCGGGGGGCCCGACAGATACGCAGTATTTT
TRBV10-3,medium-sized,TRBJ2-1,NA,CAISGVEEQFF,TGTGCCATCAGTGGAGTGGAGGAGCAGTTCTTC
TRBV5-1,few,TRBJ1-4,TRBD1,CASSLQGATNEKLFF,TGCGCCAGCAGCTTACAGGGGGCCACTAATGAAAAACTGTTTTTT
TRBV7-9,many,TRBJ2-5,NA,CASSLALDRETQYF,TGTGCCAGCAGCTTAGCGCTAGACCGTGAGACCCAGTACTTC
TRBV5-1,many,TRBJ1-2,NA,CASSSGTENYGYTF,TGCGCCAGCAGCTCAGGGACCGAAAACTATGGCTACACCTTC
TRBV5-1,NA,TRBJ2-3,NA,CASSLPGGPNTQYF,TGCGCCAGCAGCTTGCCGGGGGGCCCAAATACGCAGTATTTT
TRBV20-1,NA,TRBJ2-2,NA,CSALSALTTGELFF,TGCAGTGCTCTTTCTGCGCTGACCACCGGGGAGCTGTTTTTT
TRBV9,few,TRBJ2-5,TRBD2,CASSLSGAQETQYF,TGTGCCAGCAGCTTAAGCGGGGCTCAAGAGACCCAGTACTTC
TRBV12-3/TRBV12-4,few,TRBJ2-7,TRBD1,CASSSPGQVYSYEQYF,TGTGCCAGCAGTTCCCCGGGACAGGTATATTCTTACGAGCAGTACTTC
TRBV12-3/TRBV12-4,few,TRBJ1-2,NA,CASSTGSNYGYTF,TGTGCCAGCAGTACAGGGAGTAACTATGGCTACACCTTC
TRBV12-3/TRBV12-4,NA,TRBJ1-5,NA,CASSHMGQMTYSNQPQHF,TGTGCCAGCAGTCACATGGGCCAGATGACTTATAGCAATCAGCCCCAGCATTTT
TRBV4-2,few,TRBJ2-2,TRBD1,CASSRRTGQGTGELFF,TGTGCCAGCAGCCGACGGACAGGGCAAGGCACCGGGGAGCTGTTTTTT
TRBV6-2/TRBV6-3,many,TRBJ2-5,TRBD2,CASSLGTSGGETQYF,TGTGCCAGCAGTCTCGGGACTAGCGGGGGTGAGACCCAGTACTTC
TRBV12-3/TRBV12-4,few,TRBJ2-2,NA,CASSFDIKAGELFF,TGTGCCAGCAGCTTCGACATAAAGGCCGGGGAGCTGTTTTTT
TRBV12-3/TRBV12-4,NA,TRBJ2-2,NA,CASRSPGLAGTGELFF,TGTGCCAGCAGAAGCCCGGGACTCGCCGGGACCGGGGAGCTGTTTTTT